Shown below are 32 T cell receptor beta chains from a single sample sequenced in a study of blood T cell repertoires in COVID-19. The assay was immunoSEQ multiplex PCR, and TCRdb's table has in-frame clones only and misses some. The sample shows roughly 250,000 clones, around 82% of them seen only once. The sequenced sample was peripheral blood. These receptors originate from an elderly woman with active or convalescent COVID-19.

The chain employs TRBV10-3 and TRBJ1-1; 7 bases are a match to TRBD1. The CDR3 has 13 residues. The V gene's germline CDR1 is ENHRY and CDR2 SYGVKD. V trimming: 10 bases; J trimming: 0 bases; junction bases outside the gene matches: 5. CDR3 sequence: CATTGDVNTEAFF. The CDR3 DNA is TGTGCCACAACAGGGGACGTGAACACTGAAGCTTTCTTT.

The genes are TRBV19 and TRBJ1-2, with 7 bases matching TRBD1. CDR3 length: 14 amino acids. With 4 bases clipped from V and 9 bases from J, the junction kept 11 bases outside the gene matches. Germline lookup yields CDR1 LNHDA and CDR2 SQIVND (reference sequence). CDR3 DNA: TGTGCCAGTAGTACACGGGACAGCCTGACAAGCTACACCTTC. Encoded protein: CASSTRDSLTSYTF.

The chain employs TRBV10-3 and TRBJ2-7; 9 nucleotides agree with TRBD1. The CDR3 has 14 amino acids. The J segment lost 1 base and the V segment lost 6 bases, leaving 4 bases of the junction unmatched. CDR1 is ENHRY, CDR2 SYGVKD, per germline. As DNA, the CDR3 is TGTGCCATCAGCTTGGGACAGGGATCCTACGAGCAGTACTTC. Translated: CAISLGQGSYEQYF.

DNA for the CDR3: TGTGCCTGGACGGGAGTACTAAATACGCAGTATTTT. It encodes CAWTGVLNTQYF. The J gene is TRBJ2-3, the V gene TRBV30; D is perhaps TRBD2 (6 bases). From germline, CDR1 is GTSNPN and CDR2 SVGIG (reference sequence). V dropped 4 bases and J dropped 7 bases, with 12 bases sitting between them. The length of the CDR3 is 12 residues.

This chain links TRBV2 with TRBJ2-5; the match to TRBD2 covers 7 bases. The V gene end was trimmed by 2 bases and the J gene end by 11 bases; junction bases not matched to a gene: 2. This CDR3 contains 11 residues. The germline V gene encodes CDR1 SNHLY and CDR2 FYNNEI. The CDR3 nucleotides are TGTGCCAGCAGTGAATCGGGGGGACAGTACTTC. Amino acid sequence: CASSESGGQYF.

The chain recombines TRBV2 with TRBJ1-6; TRBD1 agrees at 8 bases. The CDR3 runs to 13 residues. J was trimmed by 10 bases and V by 6 bases; bases with no gene match: 5. Germline CDR1 is SNHLY and CDR2 is FYNNEI. CDR3 sequence: CASSRGLVSPLHF. In DNA, the CDR3 is TGTGCCAGCAGCAGGGGGCTTGTATCACCCCTCCACTTT.

The chain combines TRBV2 with TRBJ2-1, with D unresolved. This CDR3 contains 13 residues. Trimming took off 6 bases at V and 3 bases at J, with 9 bases between the two ends. Germline V CDR1 and CDR2: SNHLY, FYNNEI. CDR3 nucleotides: TGTGCCAGCAGAGTCCGGGTCTACAATGAGCAGTTCTTC. Translating it yields CASRVRVYNEQFF.

The chain is built from TRBV5-6 and TRBJ1-3; TRBD1 matches 10 bases. Trimming cost V 4 bases and J 6 bases; bases outside gene matches: 4. The CDR3 totals 14 residues. Germline V gene lookup returns CDR1 SGHDT and CDR2 YYEEEE. The CDR3 region is CASSHGTGENTIYF. For the CDR3, the DNA is TGTGCCAGCAGCCACGGGACAGGGGAAAACACCATATATTTT.

This chain joins TRBV28 and TRBJ2-7; D gene unclear. V gave up 6 bases and J gave up 1 base, with 16 bases separating them. The germline CDR1 and CDR2 sequences are MDHEN and SYDVKM. The CDR3 totals 15 residues. The CDR3: CASRPALSGSYEQYF. The CDR3 bases are TGTGCCAGCAGACCGGCACTTTCGGGTTCCTACGAGCAGTACTTC. Based on the CDR3 plus reference TRBV28 and TRBJ2-7, the full variable domain is DVKVTQSSRYLVKRTGEKVFLECVQDMDHENMFWYRQDPGLGLRLIYFSYDVKMKEKGDIPEGYSVSREKKERFSLILESASTNQTSMYLCASRPALSGSYEQYFGPGTRLTVT.

In this sample, this clone turned up a few times. In nucleotides, the CDR3 is TGTGCCAGCAGTTTCCTAGACTCATATAGCAATCAGCCCCAGCATTTT. Residues: CASSFLDSYSNQPQHF. This rearrangement joins TRBV28 to TRBJ1-5; no reliable D call. The CDR3 contains 16 residues. The germline V gene encodes CDR1 MDHEN and CDR2 SYDVKM. V lost 3 bases and J 0 bases, leaving 12 bases between the germline ends.

There are a few counts of this clone. This chain uses TRBV5-4 with TRBJ2-1, with 7 bases matching TRBD2. The CDR3 consists of 16 residues. Germline V gene data show CDR1 as SGHNT and CDR2 as YYREEE (reference sequence). The V and J ends lost 2 bases and 3 bases, in that order; junction bases with no gene match: 8. The CDR3 spells CASSFYRGGSYNEQFF. The CDR3 nucleotides are TGTGCCAGCAGCTTCTACCGGGGAGGGAGCTACAATGAGCAGTTCTTC.

CDR3 coding DNA: TGTGCCAGCAGCCTACAGGGGGCTGGTGGCTACACCTTC. This gives the protein CASSLQGAGGYTF. The chain carries TRBV27 and TRBJ1-2; the match to TRBD1 covers 9 bases. This CDR3 spans 13 amino acids. Germline CDR1 reads MNHEY; CDR2 reads SMNVEV (reference sequence). V gave up 6 bases and J gave up 7 bases; unmatched junction bases: 6.

V is TRBV19 and J is TRBJ1-6; 9 bases align to TRBD1. Germline trimming cut 6 bases from V and 5 bases from J; bases unmatched to any gene: 11. CDR1 is LNHDA and CDR2 is SQIVND in the germline V gene (reference sequence). This CDR3 region has 17 residues. The CDR3 DNA reads TGTGCCAGTAGAACTGACACAGGGGGCAGAAATAATTCACCCCTCCACTTT. This encodes CASRTDTGGRNNSPLHF.

The chain joins TRBV19 to TRBJ2-5; 7 bases are shared with TRBD1. Germline CDR1 is LNHDA and CDR2 is SQIVND (reference sequence). Losses at the gene ends were 5 bases for V and 3 bases for J; bases not matched to a gene: 3. This CDR3 is built from 13 residues. The CDR3: CASSPGQKETQYF. CDR3 coding DNA: TGTGCCAGTAGTCCGGGACAGAAAGAGACCCAGTACTTC. Combining the CDR3 with reference TRBV19 and TRBJ2-5 gives the whole variable domain DGGITQSPKYLFRKEGQNVTLSCEQNLNHDAMYWYRQDPGQGLRLIYYSQIVNDFQKGDIAEGYSVSREKKESFPLTVTSAQKNPTAFYLCASSPGQKETQYFGPGTRLLVL.

This chain uses TRBV24-1 with TRBJ2-2; 9 nucleotides align to TRBD2. J was trimmed by 0 bases and V by 4 bases; bases with no gene match: 8. The length of the CDR3 is 18 residues. Germline V lookup: CDR1 KGHDR, CDR2 SFDVKD. CDR3 sequence (DNA): TGTGCCACCAGTGAACCAAGCGGGGGGCCAACGAACACCGGGGAGCTGTTTTTT. Translation: CATSEPSGGPTNTGELFF.

The DNA of the CDR3 is TGTGCCACCAGCAGAGTTGGGGGACTCTACAATGAGCAGTTCTTC. Its protein product is CATSRVGGLYNEQFF. The chain joins TRBV15 to TRBJ2-1, with D perhaps TRBD2 (6 bases). CDR3 length: 15 amino acids. Trimming took 1 base from V and 3 from J, leaving 10 bases between them. Germline V gene sequence: CDR1 LNHNV, CDR2 YYDKDF (reference sequence).

The chain recombines TRBV2 with TRBJ1-6, with 7 bases that match TRBD1. The CDR3 runs 13 residues. V lost 4 bases and J lost 8; bases outside the gene matches: 2. Per the germline V gene, CDR1 is SNHLY and CDR2 is FYNNEI. This CDR3 is CASSGDRDSPLHF. The CDR3 DNA is TGTGCCAGCAGTGGCGACAGGGATTCACCCCTCCACTTT.

This chain links TRBV27 with TRBJ2-3, with 9 nucleotides matching TRBD2. CDR3 length: 17 amino acids. Germline V lookup: CDR1 MNHEY, CDR2 SMNVEV (reference sequence). With 2 bases clipped from V and 5 bases from J, the junction kept 11 bases outside the gene matches. The CDR3 DNA reads TGTGCCAGCAGTTTAAGTGTGCGGGAGGGCCGGCTAGATACGCAGTATTTT. It encodes CASSLSVREGRLDTQYF.

The chain's CDR3 is CAGGTGVGETQYF. Here the CDR3 DNA reads TGTGCCGGCGGGACAGGGGTCGGGGAGACCCAGTACTTC. The chain is built from TRBV10-3 and TRBJ2-5, with 10 positions matching TRBD1. With V trimmed by 11 bases and J by 5 bases, 8 bases remained unmatched. This CDR3 region has 13 residues. Germline V gene sequence: CDR1 ENHRY, CDR2 SYGVKD.

This clone has a single count. The V call is TRBV5-1, the J call TRBJ1-1; D is unclear. The CDR3 has 13 amino acids. Between the trimmed V and J ends, which lost 4 bases and 0 bases, there was a span of 7 bases. The germline V gene has CDR1 SGHRS and CDR2 YFSETQ. For the CDR3, the DNA is TGCGCCAGCAGCCCGGCGGTGAACACTGAAGCTTTCTTT. Protein: CASSPAVNTEAFF.

This chain's CDR3 is CASSFNPLLQETQYF. In nucleotides, the CDR3 is TGTGCCAGCAGCTTCAACCCCCTACTCCAAGAGACCCAGTACTTC. The chain recombines TRBV5-4 with TRBJ2-5; D unresolved. Germline V lookup: CDR1 SGHNT, CDR2 YYREEE (reference sequence). This CDR3 comprises 15 residues. Trimming pared 2 bases from V and 1 base from J, leaving 12 bases between.

This sequence joins TRBV20-1 and TRBJ2-5; D might be TRBD1 (5 bases). CDR3 length: 15 residues. Per the germline V gene, CDR1 is DFQATT and CDR2 is SNEGSKA (reference sequence). The V end was cut by 3 bases, the J end by 3 bases, with 17 bases between. The CDR3 sequence is CSASLRAQGKETQYF. For the CDR3, the DNA is TGCAGTGCTAGTCTCAGGGCCCAGGGTAAAGAGACCCAGTACTTC.

The chain is built from TRBV2 and TRBJ1-1; the D gene is possibly TRBD1 (5 bases). The V end was cut by 8 bases, the J end by 4 bases, with 17 bases between. Germline V gene sequence: CDR1 SNHLY, CDR2 FYNNEI. The CDR3 has 14 residues. CDR3 amino acids: CASSRGSKGTEAFF. The CDR3, as DNA: TGTGCCAGCTCTAGGGGTAGTAAGGGCACTGAAGCTTTCTTT.

This clone has a handful of counts. The chain joins TRBV7-8 to TRBJ2-3; TRBD2 aligns across 9 bases. The trim removed 5 bases at V and 2 bases at J, leaving 14 bases unmatched. The CDR3 covers 18 residues. The germline V gene encodes CDR1 SGHVS and CDR2 FQNEAQ. The CDR3 protein is CASSAGGGGALLTDTQYF. Written as DNA, the CDR3 is TGTGCCAGCAGCGCCGGAGGCGGGGGGGCCCTCCTCACAGATACGCAGTATTTT. Looking up the rest from reference TRBV7-8 and TRBJ2-3 gives the full variable domain: GAGVSQSPRYKVAKRGQDVALRCDPISGHVSLFWYQQALGQGPEFLTYFQNEAQLDKSGLPSDRFFAERPEGSVSTLKIQRTQQEDSAVYLCASSAGGGGALLTDTQYFGPGTRLTVL.

V and J are TRBV6-1 and TRBJ1-3; D gene ambiguous. The CDR3 runs to 15 residues. Germline CDR1 MNHNS, CDR2 SASEGT. Trimming removed 4 bases at V and 0 bases at J, with 10 bases between. CDR3 coding DNA: TGTGCCAGCAGTGTAGCCAGGTACTCTGGAAACACCATATATTTT. It yields the protein CASSVARYSGNTIYF.

The chain combines TRBV20-1 with TRBJ1-2; 7 positions match TRBD1. CDR1 is DFQATT, CDR2 SNEGSKA, per germline (reference sequence). The CDR3 contains 13 residues. J was trimmed by 4 bases and V by 3 bases; bases with no gene match: 5. The CDR3 region is CSASGTDRYGYTF. In nucleotides, the CDR3 is TGCAGTGCTAGTGGGACAGACCGCTATGGCTACACCTTC.

This rearrangement joins TRBV6-1 to TRBJ1-5; TRBD1 might be the D (5 bases). The CDR3 is 16 residues long. Trimming removed 3 bases from V and 2 bases from J, with 14 bases in between. Germline V gene lookup returns CDR1 MNHNS and CDR2 SASEGT. CDR3 amino acids: CASSEQSTGGNQPQHF. CDR3 DNA: TGTGCCAGCAGTGAGCAGTCAACGGGGGGCAATCAGCCCCAGCATTTT.

The chain combines TRBV4-2 with TRBJ1-6; the D is unclear. Trimming pared 1 base from V and 7 bases from J, leaving 17 bases between. The CDR3 has 17 residues. CDR1 and CDR2 (germline): LGHNA, YNFKEQ. This CDR3 reads CASSQAPGAGENSPLHF. CDR3 sequence (DNA): TGTGCCAGCAGCCAAGCTCCAGGTGCCGGGGAGAATTCACCCCTCCACTTT.

This clone was detected only a few times. The CDR3 DNA reads as TGCGCCAGCAGCTACCAGGGAAGCGAGCAGTACTTC. Translation gives CASSYQGSEQYF. The genes are TRBV5-1 and TRBJ2-7; possible D gene TRBD1, 5 bases. V shed 3 bases and J shed 6 bases, with 10 bases lying between them. The CDR3 spans 12 residues. Germline assignment: CDR1 SGHRS and CDR2 YFSETQ.

The genes are TRBV5-1 and TRBJ2-3; the match to TRBD2 covers 8 bases. This CDR3 region has 17 residues. The germline gives CDR1 SGHRS, CDR2 YFSETQ. With V trimmed by 0 bases and J by 5 bases, 11 bases remained unmatched. The CDR3 DNA sequence: TGCGCCAGCAGCTTGGCGTCGGGACTAGGGAAGGGAGATACGCAGTATTTT. Its protein product is CASSLASGLGKGDTQYF.

CDR3 sequence reads: CASSPSREEQFF. The CDR3 DNA follows: TGTGCCAGCAGCCCTAGCCGAGAGGAGCAGTTCTTC. This sequence joins TRBV7-9 and TRBJ2-1, with D possibly matching TRBD2 (5 bases). In germline, CDR1 is SEHNR, CDR2 FQNEAQ (reference sequence). This CDR3 spans 12 amino acids. V was trimmed by 5 bases and J by 10 bases, leaving 12 bases between them.

The gene calls are TRBV27 and TRBJ2-3; 11 bases align to TRBD2. The length of the CDR3 is 17 residues. V shed 6 bases, J shed 5 bases, and the junction held 13 bases outside the gene matches. CDR1 is MNHEY, CDR2 SMNVEV, per germline (reference sequence). Here the CDR3 DNA reads TGTGCCAGCAGCCTTACCTCACTAGCGGGGGTTCTAGATACGCAGTATTTT. Translating it yields CASSLTSLAGVLDTQYF.